Sequencing of this T cell receptor (beta chain) was carried out in a study of blood T cell repertoires in COVID-19. The overall study: Donors in the United States, Italy and Spain gave samples during acute or convalescent COVID-19.

Authors' data handling: Estimates of nucleated cell counts were drawn from the amplification of reference gene primers. Libraries were prepared by immunoSEQ multiplex PCR; TCRdb keeps only in-frame clonotypes and omits some of them. D and trimming come from the DNA, and the V and J calls and clone size come from that table. The sample shows 130,000 or so clones, 81% of them seen only once. CDR3 length: 12 amino acids. Germline lookup yields CDR1 MNHEY and CDR2 SMNVEV (reference sequence). V was trimmed by 4 bases and J by 1 base, leaving 5 bases between them. The specimen was peripheral blood. This chain joins TRBV27 and TRBJ2-7; D is unresolved. The receptor comes from a woman in her sixties or seventies with active or convalescent COVID-19. DNA of the CDR3: TGTGCCAGCAGTTACGGTTCCTACGAGCAGTACGTC. Translated: CASSYGSYEQYV.